This T cell receptor (beta chain) was sequenced in a study of identical twins. Study findings and constraints: Models underpredicted monozygotic twin sharing of out-of-frame TCR alpha. Invariant T cells like MAIT and iNKT could partly confound the zero-insertion analyses.

This clonotype has a handful of counts. The antigen remains undetermined. Template switching (which added a universal primer site) was used, and cDNA carried unique molecular identifiers. Using its own MiXCR run on the 5' RACE reads, TCRdb lists one record per CDR3 protein. The sample records about 1.7 million distinct CDR3 sequences, 25% to 35% being singletons. This CDR3 region has 16 residues. The germline V and J ends were trimmed by 2 bases and 5 bases, with 16 bases remaining between them. The rearrangement uses TRBV12-3 or TRBV12-4 and TRBJ1-5; D unclear. Material for sequencing was cord blood. This sequence was found in a newborn girl in good health. The CDR3 loop reads CASSLLARFIYQPQHF. The DNA for the CDR3 is TGTGCCAGCAGTTTACTCGCCAGGTTCATCTATCAGCCCCAGCATTTT.